These 5 T cell receptor beta chains came from one sample sequenced in a study of OX40 agonist ivuxolimab in advanced cancers. Some clones are missing from TCRdb's copy, which holds only in-frame ones; the method was immunoSEQ multiplex PCR. The data show around 50,000 clones, about 85% seen once. Sequenced here: CD4+ or CD8+ T cells sorted from blood, sampled in a trial of the OX40 agonist ivuxolimab. These receptors were taken from an adult with an advanced solid tumor such as melanoma, head and neck, liver or kidney cancer.

The V call is TRBV6-1, the J call TRBJ2-7; either TRBD1 or TRBD2 may fit D (5 bases each). CDR3 size: 14 residues. Trimming stripped 6 bases from V and 0 bases from J, with 12 bases between. From germline, CDR1 is MNHNS and CDR2 SASEGT. CDR3 DNA sequence: TGTGCCAGCAGGGGACCGCTGAGCTCCTACGAGCAGTACTTC. It is translated as CASRGPLSSYEQYF.

The chain uses TRBV27 and TRBJ2-1, with TRBD2 matching over 8 bases. The germline gives CDR1 MNHEY, CDR2 SMNVEV (reference sequence). V lost 3 bases and J lost 12; bases outside the gene matches: 16. The CDR3 totals 16 residues. CDR3 in amino acids: CASSLLGLGEIEGQFF. In nucleotides, the CDR3 is TGTGCCAGCAGTTTGTTGGGACTAGGGGAGATCGAGGGGCAGTTCTTC.

This sequence joins TRBV7-8 and TRBJ2-1; D is possibly TRBD1 or TRBD2 (6 bases each). V was cut by 5 bases and J by 1 base, with 12 bases left in between. The CDR3 is 15 residues long. The germline gives CDR1 SGHVS, CDR2 FQNEAQ. In nucleotides, the CDR3 is TGTGCCAGCAGCGTAACAGGGACTTCCTACAATGAGCAGTTCTTC. Translation: CASSVTGTSYNEQFF.

V gene TRBV11-1 combines with J gene TRBJ2-7; 9 bases match TRBD1. V dropped 4 bases and J dropped 2; count of bases not matched to a gene: 9. CDR1 is SGHAT and CDR2 is FQDESV in the germline V gene (reference sequence). The CDR3 length is 16 residues. CDR3 sequence reads: CASSSWDRVDPYEQYF. The CDR3 bases are TGTGCCAGCAGCTCCTGGGACAGGGTAGACCCCTACGAGCAGTACTTC.

The J gene is TRBJ2-7, the V gene TRBV28; possibly TRBD1 or TRBD2 for D (5 bases each). The CDR3 is 13 amino acids. Germline V gives CDR1 MDHEN, CDR2 SYDVKM. Trimming cost V 6 bases and J 5 bases, with 14 bases left between them. CDR3 nucleotides: TGTGCCAGCAGGGGACCGCTTGGCGACGAGCAGTACTTC. Protein sequence: CASRGPLGDEQYF.